The subject of this entry is one T cell receptor (beta chain). What it binds is not known. This entry is derived from a study of OX40 agonist ivuxolimab in advanced cancers. Study-wide context: A diagnosis of hepatocellular carcinoma, melanoma, renal cell or head and neck cancer was present in dose-escalation patients.

Using immunoSEQ multiplex PCR, the repertoire was profiled, and TCRdb retains in-frame clones only, with some absent. Among about 72,000 clones listed, about 85% were seen once. Findings and limits, study-wide: The average count of expanded clones was higher among CD8+ T cells than among CD4+. The investigators did not determine what antigen specificity the expanded peripheral T cells had. Clonal expansion was seen in CD4+ and CD8+ blood T cells by week 6 at 0.1 to 3.0 mg/kg.

Deletions cut 6 bases from V and 6 bases from J, with 7 bases between. CDR3 length: 11 amino acids. Germline CDR1 and CDR2: LNHDA and SQIVND (reference sequence). The sequences come from CD4+ or CD8+ T cells sorted from blood, collected in a trial of the OX40 agonist ivuxolimab. The chain employs TRBV19 and TRBJ2-3, with D perhaps TRBD2 (5 bases). The source is an adult with an advanced solid tumor such as melanoma, head and neck, liver or kidney cancer. CDR3 region: CASSGVDTQYF. The DNA for the CDR3 is TGTGCCAGTAGCGGGGTGGATACGCAGTATTTT.